The sequence of this T cell receptor (beta chain) was determined in a study of neoadjuvant nivolumab and ipilimumab in lung cancer (dated by TCRdb to the early 2020s). For context, the study as a whole: Nivolumab was given at 3 mg/kg intravenously on days 1, 15 and 29, and the combination arm added ipilimumab 1 mg/kg on day 1 only. The primary trial endpoint was the major pathologic response (MPR) rate in the intention-to-treat population in each study arm. In the trial, around 45 patients with operable NSCLC were treated, of whom some 23 were randomized to nivolumab monotherapy and around 20 to nivolumab plus ipilimumab. TCR repertoires were compared between pretherapy (baseline) peripheral blood and tumors resected at surgery after neoadjuvant immune checkpoint blockade. Matched pretherapy and resected tumor pairs were analyzed for seven patients, of whom four received nivolumab and three received nivolumab plus ipilimumab. The full study reports these points: There was no significant correlation between TCR clonality and pathologic tumor regression, and just a single major-pathologic-response sample was available for the clonality-regression analysis. TCR richness in pretherapy blood showed a positive correlation with richness in tumors resected after neoadjuvant therapy (Spearman R ≈ 0.8). Resected tumors had greater TCR richness and clonality than tumor-adjacent uninvolved lung, and increases were observed in more dual-therapy-treated tumors. A small number of samples underwent TCR sequencing. From pretherapy to surgery, tumor T-cell richness and clonality increased in three of three dual-therapy tumors but in only two of four nivolumab-treated tumors.

This clone turned up a few times. The specificity of this receptor is unknown. Within one base of it there is no much larger clone, and no base qualities were kept. To prepare the library, the immunoSEQ multiplex PCR assay was applied. The original pipeline was this. Richness and clonality were used to summarize the repertoires, and clones that significantly expanded or contracted between pre- and post-therapy samples were identified. TCRdb retrieved this table from immuneACCESS and kept in-frame rearrangements only. Not all clones are present; in checked studies, unresolved V genes account for under half, and no reason is known for the remainder. The V and J calls and clone size come from that table; D and trimming were worked out from the DNA. The sample records about 9,700 clones, approximately 80% of which are singletons. 6.5% to 9% of the sample rests with the top ten. The label giving this sample's time point can be read as: at surgical resection after neoadjuvant nivolumab +/- ipilimumab. Samples were obtained from the phase 2 randomized NEOSTAR trial, in which neoadjuvant nivolumab or nivolumab plus ipilimumab followed by surgery was tested in operable NSCLC.

Taken from cysteine to phenylalanine, the CDR3 has 14 residues. Kept here is only the CDR3 DNA, which spans 42 bases and is read in frame from base 1. V loses 0 bases of germline sequence and J loses 1 base, and the interval between the two ends is 7 bases. The germline V gene (reference sequence) gives CDR1 as MNHEY and CDR2 as SMNVEV. The source of this sequence is an adult with non-small cell lung cancer. Some clones in this sample may be carry-over from other donors' samples. Sequences were derived from tumor tissue, sampled after neoadjuvant nivolumab, alone or with ipilimumab, at or shortly before surgery. The sequence is built from TRBV27 and TRBJ2-7; the D gene lacks a confident call. Read as DNA, the sequence is TGTGCCAGCAGTTTATCGCAAGGGTCCTACGAGCAGTACTTC. This translates into CASSLSQGSYEQYF.